This entry lists 26 T cell receptor beta chains sequenced from one sample in a study of cytomegalovirus exposure and HLA in healthy donors. The PCR had 60 Vbeta and 13 Jbeta primers. Repertoires were generated with immunoSEQ multiplex PCR, while TCRdb's copy carries only in-frame clones and drops some. Of over 140,000 clones listed, almost 85% were seen once; the top ten hold approximately 1.3%. Input material: PBMCs. The receptor set was obtained from a man aged 30-40 years in good health and CMV-seropositive.

In this sample, this clone turned up once. The chain combines TRBV6-1 with TRBJ2-6, with 7 bases identical to TRBD2. The CDR3 spans 17 residues. In germline, CDR1 is MNHNS, CDR2 SASEGT. V was clipped by 2 bases and J by 0 bases; unmatched bases: 4. The DNA for the CDR3 is TGTGCCAGCAGTGAACCGCCGGGGGGCTCTGGGGCCAACGTCCTGACTTTC. The encoded protein is CASSEPPGGSGANVLTF.

The chain links TRBV6-6 to TRBJ2-2; D is undetermined. This CDR3 region has 13 residues. The germline CDR1 and CDR2 sequences are MNHNY and SVGAGI (reference sequence). Trimming removed 2 bases from V and 4 bases from J, with 5 bases in between. The CDR3 DNA reads as TGTGCCAGCAGTTACGGCCCCACCGGGGAGCTGTTTTTT. Protein: CASSYGPTGELFF.

This clone was seen only a few times. This chain connects TRBV30 to TRBJ1-1; D is ambiguous. The CDR3 sequence is 13 residues long. Germline-derived CDR1 and CDR2 are GTSNPN and SVGIG (reference sequence). V lost 4 bases and J lost 5, with 14 bases in between. In nucleotides, the CDR3 is TGTGCCTGGACCAGACACGGGGAAACTGAAGCTTTCTTT. It codes for CAWTRHGETEAFF.

The rearrangement joins TRBV6-5 to TRBJ2-3, with D possibly being TRBD2 (6 bases). Germline CDR1 is MNHEY and CDR2 is SVGAGI. The V end lost 8 bases, the J end lost 2 bases, and 14 bases lay between the germline ends. CDR3 length equals 14 residues. The CDR3, as DNA: TGTGCCAGCCGAGGGGCGGGGTTCACAGATACGCAGTATTTT. Protein product: CASRGAGFTDTQYF.

The genes are TRBV7-9 and TRBJ1-6; 7 nucleotides agree with TRBD1. In germline, CDR1 is SEHNR, CDR2 FQNEAQ (reference sequence). Losses at the gene ends were 6 bases for V and 7 bases for J; bases not matched to a gene: 6. The CDR3 has 14 residues. In DNA, the CDR3 is TGTGCCAGCAGACGACAGGGTGACAATTCACCCCTCCACTTT. Its translation: CASRRQGDNSPLHF. Variable domain in full (rest from reference TRBV7-9 and TRBJ1-6): DTGVSQNPRHKITKRGQNVTFRCDPISEHNRLYWYRQTLGQGPEFLTYFQNEAQLEKSRLLSDRFSAERPKGSFSTLEIQRTEQGDSAMYLCASRRQGDNSPLHFGNGTRLTVT.

This clone was observed a handful of times. The genes are TRBV9 and TRBJ2-7, with D possibly matching TRBD2 (6 bases). V was clipped by 4 bases and J by 5 bases, with 22 bases between them. In germline, CDR1 is SGDLS, CDR2 YYNGEE. The CDR3 is 16 residues long. CDR3: CASSPEGRTLRNEQYF. For the CDR3, the DNA is TGTGCCAGCAGCCCCGAGGGGAGGACTCTACGAAACGAGCAGTACTTC.

This chain links TRBV29-1 with TRBJ2-1; the D is unclear. This CDR3 spans 13 amino acids. Germline CDR1 is SQVTM and CDR2 is ANQGSEA. Trimming removed 6 bases at V and 1 base at J, with 10 bases between. The CDR3 is CSVGRESYNEQFF. The CDR3 DNA reads TGCAGCGTCGGTCGAGAATCCTACAATGAGCAGTTCTTC.

Comments on this clone: Other DNA variants within this sample encode the same CDR3. The chain combines TRBV18 with TRBJ1-2; D is perhaps TRBD1 (6 bases). This CDR3 contains 13 residues. Germline assignment: CDR1 KGHSH and CDR2 LQKENI. Deletions cut 3 bases from V and 2 bases from J, with 7 bases between. CDR3: CASSPDRNYGYTF. DNA of the CDR3: TGTGCCAGCTCACCGGACAGAAACTATGGCTACACCTTC.

The V and J genes are TRBV28 and TRBJ2-5; tentative D call: TRBD2 (7 bases). Trimming left V 7 bases short and J 5 bases short, with 20 bases between. The CDR3 covers 15 residues. Germline V gene data show CDR1 as MDHEN and CDR2 as SYDVKM. CDR3 in DNA: TGTGCCAGCACCCTAGCCGCGGGGGCAGGGGAGACCCAGTACTTC. Its protein is CASTLAAGAGETQYF.

The chain is built from TRBV28 and TRBJ2-7; D is uncertain. The CDR3 extends over 14 amino acids. V was trimmed by 1 base and J by 4 bases, leaving 11 bases between them. The germline gives CDR1 MDHEN, CDR2 SYDVKM. The CDR3 DNA is TGTGCCAGCAGTTTATCCAGGCAACAGTACGAGCAGTACTTC. Its protein product is CASSLSRQQYEQYF.

V is TRBV11-1 and J is TRBJ2-1, with 9 bases identical to TRBD1. V shed 5 bases and J 9 bases; nucleotides not matched to a gene: 5. The CDR3 loop spans 13 amino acids. Germline V CDR1 and CDR2: SGHAT, FQDESV (reference sequence). The CDR3 spells CASSEQGAGEQFF. The CDR3 nucleotides read TGTGCCAGCAGCGAACAGGGGGCAGGTGAGCAGTTCTTC.

The gene calls are TRBV5-6 and TRBJ1-2; TRBD1 is a possible D gene (5 bases). Germline V lookup: CDR1 SGHDT, CDR2 YYEEEE. The length of the CDR3 is 14 residues. Trimming stripped 4 bases from V and 4 bases from J, with 14 bases between. CDR3 in DNA: TGTGCCAGCAGCCCCCCGACAGTCGGCTATGGCTACACCTTC. Protein: CASSPPTVGYGYTF.

This sequence joins TRBV5-6 and TRBJ2-2; 7 bases map to TRBD1. In germline, CDR1 is SGHDT, CDR2 YYEEEE. Trimming cost V 5 bases and J 2 bases; bases outside gene matches: 3. The CDR3 contains 14 residues. The CDR3 DNA sequence: TGTGCCAGCAGAAGACAGGGTAACACCGGGGAGCTGTTTTTT. Encoded protein: CASRRQGNTGELFF.

The chain links TRBV7-9 to TRBJ2-7; 8 positions match TRBD2. CDR1 and CDR2 (germline): SEHNR, FQNEAQ (reference sequence). This CDR3 spans 17 amino acids. Germline trimming cut 2 bases from V and 6 bases from J; bases unmatched to any gene: 15. The DNA of the CDR3 is TGTGCCAGCAGCTTACCCGCCTCCCTAGCGGGCTCGGGCGAGCAGTACTTC. Translating gives CASSLPASLAGSGEQYF.

This clone was counted a few times. The rearrangement links TRBV2 to TRBJ2-1; weak D call: TRBD2 (6 bases). Germline V lookup: CDR1 SNHLY, CDR2 FYNNEI. V was pared by 6 bases and J by 15 bases, with 18 bases between. The CDR3 spans 12 residues. The CDR3 nucleotides read TGTGCCAGCAGCGCCGTAGCGGAAAGAAGGTTCTTC. Residues: CASSAVAERRFF.

This clone has only a few counts. V is TRBV6-5 and J is TRBJ1-1, with 8 bases that match TRBD1. The germline V gene has CDR1 MNHEY and CDR2 SVGAGI. The CDR3 sequence is 14 residues long. V was clipped by 2 bases and J by 12 bases; unmatched bases: 11. The DNA of the CDR3 is TGTGCCAGCAGTTACAGAGGACAGGGCCGAGGGACTTTCTTT. It is translated as CASSYRGQGRGTFF.

This sequence joins TRBV6-5 and TRBJ1-2, with TRBD1 matching over 10 bases. The trim removed 6 bases at V and 7 bases at J, leaving 8 bases unmatched. CDR1 MNHEY and CDR2 SVGAGI come from the germline V gene. This CDR3 has 14 residues. This CDR3 is CASSQGQGDGGYTF. CDR3 coding DNA: TGTGCCAGCAGCCAAGGACAGGGGGATGGTGGCTACACCTTC.

The chain recombines TRBV6-1 with TRBJ1-2; 9 bases line up with TRBD1. This CDR3 is 14 amino acids long. With 6 bases clipped from V and 3 bases from J, the junction kept 5 bases outside the gene matches. The germline gives CDR1 MNHNS, CDR2 SASEGT. The CDR3: CASRTQGADYGYTF. The CDR3, as DNA: TGTGCCAGCAGAACACAGGGGGCGGACTATGGCTACACCTTC.

This clone was detected only a few times. The chain is built from TRBV2 and TRBJ1-4; no reliable D call. Trimming stripped 6 bases from V and 0 bases from J, with 11 bases between. The CDR3 has 15 residues. Germline CDR1 and CDR2: SNHLY and FYNNEI. The CDR3 nucleotides are TGTGCCAGCAGCAAAGGCGGGCCAACTAATGAAAAACTGTTTTTT. Its translation: CASSKGGPTNEKLFF.

This clone was found a few times. This sequence joins TRBV7-2 and TRBJ2-3, with a possible D match to TRBD2 (7 bases). V was pared by 2 bases and J by 1 base, with 16 bases between. CDR3 length: 17 amino acids. The germline gives CDR1 SGHTA, CDR2 FQGNSA. The CDR3: CASSLNRGGLGTDTQYF. In nucleotides, the CDR3 is TGTGCCAGCAGCTTAAATAGGGGGGGGCTCGGCACAGATACGCAGTATTTT.

On this clone itself: The junction does not match germline at one end; this may be a read error. The rearrangement links TRBV10-1 to TRBJ2-4; the match to TRBD1 covers 7 bases. The CDR3 contains 14 residues. CDR1 and CDR2 from the germline V gene are WNHNN and SYGVQD (reference sequence). For the CDR3, the DNA is TGCGCCAGCAGCTCCGGGACAGCCGAAAACATTCAGTACTTC. Translated, it gives CASSSGTAENIQYF.

This chain connects TRBV28 to TRBJ1-5; 8 bases are a match to TRBD1. There are 18 residues in the CDR3. V was clipped by 1 base and J by 1 base; unmatched bases: 9. Germline CDR1 reads MDHEN; CDR2 reads SYDVKM. CDR3 bases: TGTGCCAGCAGTTTATTGTGGACAGGGCCTTCGAGCAATCAGCCCCAGCATTTT. This gives the protein CASSLLWTGPSSNQPQHF. The full variable domain, rest sourced from reference TRBV28 and TRBJ1-5, is DVKVTQSSRYLVKRTGEKVFLECVQDMDHENMFWYRQDPGLGLRLIYFSYDVKMKEKGDIPEGYSVSREKKERFSLILESASTNQTSMYLCASSLLWTGPSSNQPQHFGDGTRLSIL.

The gene calls are TRBV9 and TRBJ2-5, with 9 bases fitting TRBD2. V was pared by 0 bases and J by 0 bases, with 6 bases of the junction left unmatched. The CDR3 sequence is 17 residues long. CDR1 is SGDLS, CDR2 YYNGEE, per germline. The CDR3 protein is CASSVASGGRYQETQYF. The CDR3 nucleotides are TGTGCCAGCAGCGTAGCGAGCGGGGGGAGGTACCAAGAGACCCAGTACTTC.

The V gene is TRBV5-4, the J gene TRBJ2-5; 10 bases align to TRBD1. The V gene's germline CDR1 is SGHNT and CDR2 YYREEE (reference sequence). The CDR3 runs 17 residues. The ends lost 4 bases at V and 5 bases at J; junction bases unmatched: 14. CDR3 sequence (DNA): TGTGCCAGCAGCCACCTAGGGACAGGGGTGACCCTGGAGACCCAGTACTTC. Protein sequence: CASSHLGTGVTLETQYF.

The chain joins TRBV10-3 to TRBJ2-5; maybe TRBD2 (6 bases). Germline values: CDR1 ENHRY, CDR2 SYGVKD. The CDR3 is 14 amino acids. V lost 8 bases to trimming and J lost 1 base, with 14 bases between them. CDR3: CAIRESTAQETQYF. The CDR3, as DNA: TGTGCCATCCGGGAGTCCACAGCCCAAGAGACCCAGTACTTC.

This chain uses TRBV6-4 with TRBJ2-1; 9 bases line up with TRBD2. Trimming removed 3 bases from V and 7 bases from J; junction bases left unmatched: 13. Germline V CDR1 and CDR2: MRHNA, SNTAGT. This CDR3 is 17 amino acids long. The CDR3, as DNA: TGTGCCAGCAGTGAGCAGGATAGCGGGGGCTTCCTGAATGAGCAGTTCTTC. Translating it yields CASSEQDSGGFLNEQFF.